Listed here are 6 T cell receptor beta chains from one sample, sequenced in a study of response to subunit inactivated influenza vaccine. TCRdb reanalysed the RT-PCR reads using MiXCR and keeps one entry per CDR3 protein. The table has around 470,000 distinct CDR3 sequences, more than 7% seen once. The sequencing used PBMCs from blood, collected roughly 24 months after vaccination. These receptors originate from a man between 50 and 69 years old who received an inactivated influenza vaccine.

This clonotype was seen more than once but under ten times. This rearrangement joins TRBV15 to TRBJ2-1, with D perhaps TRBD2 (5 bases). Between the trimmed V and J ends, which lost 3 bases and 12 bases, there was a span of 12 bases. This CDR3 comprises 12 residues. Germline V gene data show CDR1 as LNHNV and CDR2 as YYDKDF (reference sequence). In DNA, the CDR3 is TGTGCCACCAGCAGGGCGACGGGGTGGCAGTTCTTC. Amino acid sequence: CATSRATGWQFF.

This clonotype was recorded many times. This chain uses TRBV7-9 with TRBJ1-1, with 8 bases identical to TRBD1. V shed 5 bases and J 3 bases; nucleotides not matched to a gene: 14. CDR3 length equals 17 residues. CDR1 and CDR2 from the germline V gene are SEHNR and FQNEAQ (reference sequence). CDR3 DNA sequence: TGTGCCAGCAGCGCCGGACAGGGAGCGGGGTATTACACTGAAGCTTTCTTT. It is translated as CASSAGQGAGYYTEAFF.

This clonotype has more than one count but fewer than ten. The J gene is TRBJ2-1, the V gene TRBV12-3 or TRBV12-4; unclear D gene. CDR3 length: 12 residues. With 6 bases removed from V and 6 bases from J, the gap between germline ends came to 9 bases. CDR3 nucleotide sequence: TGTGCCAGCAGGGCCCTGCGCAATGAGCAGTTCTTC. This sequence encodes CASRALRNEQFF.

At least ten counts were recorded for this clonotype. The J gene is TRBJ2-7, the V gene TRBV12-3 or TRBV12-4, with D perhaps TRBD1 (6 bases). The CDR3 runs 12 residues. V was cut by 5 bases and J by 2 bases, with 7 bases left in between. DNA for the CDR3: TGTGCCAGCAGTCGGACAGCCTACGAGCAGTACTTC. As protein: CASSRTAYEQYF.

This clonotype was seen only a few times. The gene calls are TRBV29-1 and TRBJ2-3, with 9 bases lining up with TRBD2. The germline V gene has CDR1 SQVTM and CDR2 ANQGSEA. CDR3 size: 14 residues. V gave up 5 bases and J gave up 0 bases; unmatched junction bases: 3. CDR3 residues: CSVPAGGSTDTQYF. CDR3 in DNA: TGCAGCGTTCCCGCGGGAGGGAGCACAGATACGCAGTATTTT.

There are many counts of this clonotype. The CDR3 region is CASSVSASSYEQYF. DNA of the CDR3: TGTGCCAGCAGCGTATCGGCGAGCTCCTACGAGCAGTACTTC. The gene calls are TRBV9 and TRBJ2-7, with D uncertain. V was shortened by 1 base and J by 0 bases, with 8 bases between the two germline ends. This CDR3 spans 14 amino acids. The germline V gene encodes CDR1 SGDLS and CDR2 YYNGEE.